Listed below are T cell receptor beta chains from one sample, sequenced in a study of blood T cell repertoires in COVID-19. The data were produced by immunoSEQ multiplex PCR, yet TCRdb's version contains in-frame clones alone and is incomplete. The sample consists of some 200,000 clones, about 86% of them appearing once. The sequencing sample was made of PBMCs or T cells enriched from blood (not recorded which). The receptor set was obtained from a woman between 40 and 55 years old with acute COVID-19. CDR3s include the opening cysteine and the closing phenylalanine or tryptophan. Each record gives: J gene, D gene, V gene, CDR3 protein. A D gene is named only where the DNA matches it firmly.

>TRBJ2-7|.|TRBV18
CASSPPPWNPGEQYF
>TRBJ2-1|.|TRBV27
CASSHPPSSYNEQFF
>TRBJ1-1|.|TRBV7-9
CASSLASLGSTEAFF
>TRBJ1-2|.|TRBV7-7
CASSPIQDLSGYTF
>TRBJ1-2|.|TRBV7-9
CASSSLGTGRFTGYTF
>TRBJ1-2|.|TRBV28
CASSWRKGAGGYTF
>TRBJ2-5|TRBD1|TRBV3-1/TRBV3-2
CASSQTRDRISTQYF
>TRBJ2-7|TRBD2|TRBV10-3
CATGPGLAGGSYEQYF
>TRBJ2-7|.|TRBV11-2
CASSLERGLSYEQYF
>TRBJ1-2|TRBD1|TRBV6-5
CASSYSGTGNYGYTF
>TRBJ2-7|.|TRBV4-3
CASSARLAANYEQYF
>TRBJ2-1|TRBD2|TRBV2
CAISADRTSRGEQFF
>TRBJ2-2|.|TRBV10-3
CAISESQGSTGELFF
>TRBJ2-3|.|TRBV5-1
CASSISTATDTQYF
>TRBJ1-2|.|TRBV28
CASSSRAPRAYGYTF
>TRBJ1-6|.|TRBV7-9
CASSSSSYNSPLHF
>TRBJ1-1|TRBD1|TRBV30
CAWRMRQGIAGVNTEAFF
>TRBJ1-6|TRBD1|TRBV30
CAWATGGSYSPLHF
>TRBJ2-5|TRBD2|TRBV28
CASSVGGGSKAPQETQYF
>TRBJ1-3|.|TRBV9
CASSPTGSSGNTIYF
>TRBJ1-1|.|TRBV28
CASSLMDRSAGAFF
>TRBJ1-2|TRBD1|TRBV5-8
CASSLLQGAQGYTF
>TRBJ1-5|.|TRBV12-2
CASRGTGYGNQPQHF
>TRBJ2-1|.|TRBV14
CASSRQVGASGQGQFF
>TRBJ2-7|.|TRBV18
CASSSTYEQYF
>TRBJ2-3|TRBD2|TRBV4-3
CASSQDWVQRGPTDTQYF